A selection of T cell receptor beta chains follows, all from one sample in a study of lymphopenia after photon versus proton radiotherapy. Clones were read by immunoSEQ multiplex PCR, and TCRdb kept only the in-frame ones, dropping some. The sample includes 37,000 or so clones, more than 75% of them seen just once. This material consisted of peripheral blood, taken from a patient treated with photon-based radiotherapy. The receptor set was obtained from a man aged 50-60 years with gastric cancer. Both conserved end residues are part of each CDR3. Each record gives: clone size, D gene, CDR3 length, J gene, V gene, CDR3 DNA, CDR3 protein. D genes are given only for firm matches. For some rows the clone size is stated as once, few or many, or as a class when expanded; others skip it.

clone_size: NA; d_call: TRBD2; cdr3_length: 18; j_call: TRBJ2-3; v_call: TRBV5-1; cdr3_nt: TGCGCCAGCAGCTTGTTAATCCTAGCGGGCACGGACCCGGATACGCAGTATTTT; cdr3_aa: CASSLLILAGTDPDTQYF
clone_size: NA; d_call: TRBD2; cdr3_length: 17; j_call: TRBJ2-2; v_call: TRBV14; cdr3_nt: TGTGCCAGCAGCCAAGATTTCCTAGCGGTAGGGTCCGGGGAGCTGTTTTTT; cdr3_aa: CASSQDFLAVGSGELFF
clone_size: NA; d_call: NA; cdr3_length: 12; j_call: TRBJ2-3; v_call: TRBV29-1; cdr3_nt: TGCAGCGTTGACTTGGGCACAGATACGCAGTATTTT; cdr3_aa: CSVDLGTDTQYF
clone_size: NA; d_call: TRBD2; cdr3_length: 14; j_call: TRBJ2-7; v_call: TRBV2; cdr3_nt: TGTGCCAGCAGCGAGGCAGCGGGAGGCGACGAGCAGTACTTC; cdr3_aa: CASSEAAGGDEQYF
clone_size: NA; d_call: NA; cdr3_length: 15; j_call: TRBJ2-3; v_call: TRBV10-3; cdr3_nt: TGTGCCATCAGTGACCCGGGAGCTTCCACAGATACGCAGTATTTT; cdr3_aa: CAISDPGASTDTQYF
clone_size: NA; d_call: NA; cdr3_length: 14; j_call: TRBJ2-7; v_call: TRBV19; cdr3_nt: TGTGCCAGTAGTGTCTCCGGGACTTCCTACGAGCAGTACTTC; cdr3_aa: CASSVSGTSYEQYF
clone_size: NA; d_call: NA; cdr3_length: 14; j_call: TRBJ1-1; v_call: TRBV5-1; cdr3_nt: TGCGCCAGCAGCTTGCAGACGACGAACACTGAAGCTTTCTTT; cdr3_aa: CASSLQTTNTEAFF
clone_size: NA; d_call: NA; cdr3_length: 14; j_call: TRBJ1-1; v_call: TRBV7-9; cdr3_nt: TGTGCCAGCAGCTTAGACGGCCGGGACACTGAAGCTTTCTTT; cdr3_aa: CASSLDGRDTEAFF
clone_size: NA; d_call: NA; cdr3_length: 16; j_call: TRBJ2-1; v_call: TRBV19; cdr3_nt: TGTGCCAGTAGTATTCGGTGGGGGGCTGGGGACAATGAGCAGTTCTTC; cdr3_aa: CASSIRWGAGDNEQFF
clone_size: once; d_call: NA; cdr3_length: 12; j_call: TRBJ2-7; v_call: TRBV7-9; cdr3_nt: TGTGCCAGCAGTCGACACAGTGACGAGCAGTACTTC; cdr3_aa: CASSRHSDEQYF
clone_size: once; d_call: NA; cdr3_length: 13; j_call: TRBJ2-5; v_call: TRBV6-5; cdr3_nt: TGTGCCAGCAGTTACCAATTCCAAGAGACCCAGTACTTC; cdr3_aa: CASSYQFQETQYF
clone_size: NA; d_call: NA; cdr3_length: 14; j_call: TRBJ2-6; v_call: TRBV6-1; cdr3_nt: NA; cdr3_aa: CASSTSSGANVLTF
clone_size: NA; d_call: TRBD2; cdr3_length: 15; j_call: TRBJ2-7; v_call: TRBV7-3; cdr3_nt: TGTGCCAGCAGCTTAAGCGGGACTAGCGGCTTTGAGCAGTACTTC; cdr3_aa: CASSLSGTSGFEQYF
clone_size: NA; d_call: NA; cdr3_length: 13; j_call: TRBJ1-1; v_call: TRBV10-3; cdr3_nt: TGTGCCATTAAACAGGGAATAAACACTGAAGCTTTCTTT; cdr3_aa: CAIKQGINTEAFF
clone_size: NA; d_call: NA; cdr3_length: 8; j_call: TRBJ2-5; v_call: TRBV21-1; cdr3_nt: TGTGCCAGCAGACGACGGTACTTC; cdr3_aa: CASRRRYF
clone_size: NA; d_call: TRBD1; cdr3_length: 13; j_call: TRBJ1-2; v_call: TRBV29-1; cdr3_nt: TGCAGCGTTGCCCCGGGACAGGGGACGGGCTACACCTTC; cdr3_aa: CSVAPGQGTGYTF
clone_size: NA; d_call: NA; cdr3_length: 15; j_call: TRBJ2-1; v_call: TRBV5-1; cdr3_nt: TGCGCCAGCAGCTCCGGAGGCCCTACCTACAATGAGCAGTTCTTC; cdr3_aa: CASSSGGPTYNEQFF
clone_size: NA; d_call: NA; cdr3_length: 15; j_call: TRBJ2-5; v_call: TRBV7-9; cdr3_nt: TGTGCCAGCAGCTTAAGGAGCGTCACAGGGGAGACCCAGTACTTC; cdr3_aa: CASSLRSVTGETQYF
clone_size: NA; d_call: NA; cdr3_length: 13; j_call: TRBJ1-2; v_call: TRBV7-2; cdr3_nt: TGTGCCAGCAGCCTTCAGGGAAGGAGTGGCTACACCTTC; cdr3_aa: CASSLQGRSGYTF
clone_size: NA; d_call: NA; cdr3_length: 15; j_call: TRBJ2-1; v_call: TRBV6-5; cdr3_nt: TGTGCCAGCAGTTCGGGACTCAACTCCTACAATGAGCAGTTCTTC; cdr3_aa: CASSSGLNSYNEQFF
clone_size: NA; d_call: NA; cdr3_length: 13; j_call: TRBJ1-2; v_call: TRBV5-5; cdr3_nt: TGTGCCAGCAGCTTTTTTCTTAGCCATGTCTACACCTTC; cdr3_aa: CASSFFLSHVYTF
clone_size: NA; d_call: TRBD1; cdr3_length: 13; j_call: TRBJ2-7; v_call: TRBV9; cdr3_nt: TGTGCCAGCAGCGGACAGGGGGCGTACGAGCAGTACTTC; cdr3_aa: CASSGQGAYEQYF
clone_size: once; d_call: NA; cdr3_length: 14; j_call: TRBJ2-5; v_call: TRBV7-2; cdr3_nt: TGTGCCAGCAGCTCCCGACTAGGCCAGAGGACCCAGTACTTC; cdr3_aa: CASSSRLGQRTQYF
clone_size: NA; d_call: NA; cdr3_length: 13; j_call: TRBJ2-7; v_call: TRBV12-5; cdr3_nt: TGTGCTAGTGGTTGGACATACAGCTACGAGCAGTACTTC; cdr3_aa: CASGWTYSYEQYF
clone_size: NA; d_call: NA; cdr3_length: 16; j_call: TRBJ2-5; v_call: TRBV5-1; cdr3_nt: TGCGCCAGCAGCTTGGAGAGGTGGGGTTCTGGAGAGACCCAGTACTTC; cdr3_aa: CASSLERWGSGETQYF
clone_size: NA; d_call: TRBD1; cdr3_length: 16; j_call: TRBJ1-1; v_call: TRBV13; cdr3_nt: TGTGCCAGCAGCTTCCGACTTACAGGGGAATTCACTGAAGCTTTCTTT; cdr3_aa: CASSFRLTGEFTEAFF
clone_size: NA; d_call: NA; cdr3_length: 15; j_call: TRBJ1-2; v_call: TRBV5-1; cdr3_nt: TGCGCCAGCAGCTTGGGTTCTCCGGGCCCGAAGGGCTACACCTTC; cdr3_aa: CASSLGSPGPKGYTF
clone_size: NA; d_call: NA; cdr3_length: 14; j_call: TRBJ2-6; v_call: TRBV7-9; cdr3_nt: TGTGCCAGCAGAGGGACCTCTGGGGCCAACGTCCTGACTTTC; cdr3_aa: CASRGTSGANVLTF
clone_size: few; d_call: NA; cdr3_length: 13; j_call: TRBJ1-2; v_call: TRBV4-1; cdr3_nt: TGCGCCAGCAGCCTAGACAGATTTAATGGCTACACCTTC; cdr3_aa: CASSLDRFNGYTF
clone_size: NA; d_call: NA; cdr3_length: 12; j_call: TRBJ1-2; v_call: TRBV2; cdr3_nt: TGTGCCAGCAGTGTAGGAGGCTATGGCTACACCTTC; cdr3_aa: CASSVGGYGYTF
clone_size: NA; d_call: NA; cdr3_length: 14; j_call: TRBJ1-1; v_call: TRBV21-1; cdr3_nt: TGTGCCAGCCCCTGGAACGGGACTGATCATGAAGCTTTCTTT; cdr3_aa: CASPWNGTDHEAFF